This record concerns one TCR beta chain sequence. As yet, its antigen is unknown. From germline, CDR1 is SGHTA and CDR2 FQGNSA. The CDR3 extends over 14 amino acids. Trimming stripped 5 bases from V and 4 bases from J, with 14 bases between. Here immunoSEQ multiplex PCR was the method, and the copy in TCRdb shows in-frame clones only, minus some. The repertoire consists of roughly 190,000 clones, with approximately 90% occurring once and the leading ten covering roughly 0.99%. This specimen belongs to a study of T cell responses to AZD1222 COVID-19 vaccine. Findings and limits, study-wide: None of the repertoires were sampled until the peak T cell response had passed. Clonal diversity was possibly underestimated, and the donors were mostly white British, with more females.

This chain uses TRBV7-2 with TRBJ2-5, with D possibly being TRBD2 (6 bases). The TCR originated in an adult in good health. Material: peripheral blood, obtained on day 0 of AZD1222 vaccination. The CDR3 DNA follows: TGTGCCAGCAGCCCTCTTCAAGCGGGAGAGACCCAGTACTTC. Translation gives CASSPLQAGETQYF.